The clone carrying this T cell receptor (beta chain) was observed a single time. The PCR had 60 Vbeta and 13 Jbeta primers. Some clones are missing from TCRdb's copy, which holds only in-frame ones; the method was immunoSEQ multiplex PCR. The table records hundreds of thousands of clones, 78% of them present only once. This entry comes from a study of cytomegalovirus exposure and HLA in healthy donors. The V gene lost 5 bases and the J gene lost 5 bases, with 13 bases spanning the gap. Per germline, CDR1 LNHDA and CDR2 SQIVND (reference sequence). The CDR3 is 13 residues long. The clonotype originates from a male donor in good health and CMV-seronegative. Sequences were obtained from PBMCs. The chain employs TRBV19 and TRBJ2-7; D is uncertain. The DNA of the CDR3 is TGTGCCAGTAGTTATGGGCCAGTAAACGAGCAGTACTTC. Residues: CASSYGPVNEQYF.